This T cell receptor (beta chain) was profiled in a study of control samples from healthy donors and cancer patients. Sequencing used immunoSEQ multiplex PCR; TCRdb keeps in-frame clones, though not all of them. The top ten clones hold 11% to 15% of a sample with 130,000 to 150,000 clones, around 94% of them seen once. The CDR3 runs to 17 residues. Trimming removed 0 bases from V and 0 bases from J; junction bases left unmatched: 3. CDR1 is SGDLS, CDR2 YYNGEE, per germline. The receptor was isolated from a man aged 55 to 70 with colorectal cancer. Sequencing used PBMCs. This rearrangement joins TRBV9 to TRBJ2-6, with TRBD1 matching over 7 bases. DNA of the CDR3: TGTGCCAGCAGCGTAGTTTCAGGGGGCTCTGGGGCCAACGTCCTGACTTTC. It yields the protein CASSVVSGGSGANVLTF.